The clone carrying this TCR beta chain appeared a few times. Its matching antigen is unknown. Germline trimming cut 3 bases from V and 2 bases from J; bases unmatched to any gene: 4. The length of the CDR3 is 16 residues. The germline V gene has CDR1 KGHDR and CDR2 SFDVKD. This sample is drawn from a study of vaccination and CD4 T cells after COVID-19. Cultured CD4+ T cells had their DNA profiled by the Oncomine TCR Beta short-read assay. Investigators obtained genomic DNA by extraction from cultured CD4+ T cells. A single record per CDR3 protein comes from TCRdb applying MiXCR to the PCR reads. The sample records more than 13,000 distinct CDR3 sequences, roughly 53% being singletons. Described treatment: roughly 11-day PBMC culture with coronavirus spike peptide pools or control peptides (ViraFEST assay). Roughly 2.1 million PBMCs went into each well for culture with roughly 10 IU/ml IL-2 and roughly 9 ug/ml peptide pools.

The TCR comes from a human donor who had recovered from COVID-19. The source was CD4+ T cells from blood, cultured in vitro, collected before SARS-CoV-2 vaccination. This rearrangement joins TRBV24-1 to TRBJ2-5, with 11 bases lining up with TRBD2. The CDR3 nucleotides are TGTGCCACCAGTGATCTGACTAGCGGGGAACAAGAGACCCAGTACTTC. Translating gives CATSDLTSGEQETQYF.